These T cell receptor beta chains were read from a single sample in a study of cytomegalovirus exposure and HLA in healthy donors. The table came from immunoSEQ multiplex PCR; TCRdb's copy has only in-frame clones and leaves some out. The sample has approximately 250,000 clones, roughly 78% seen once. Sequenced material: PBMCs. These receptors originate from a boy aged 5-17 years in good health and CMV-seronegative. The CDR3 runs from the conserved cysteine through the conserved F or W. A D gene is named only where the DNA matches it firmly. Rows give clone size only sometimes, using once, few, many, or a class for an expanded clone.

-	TRBV7-2	-	TRBJ2-2	CASSFRAGELFF	TGTGCCAGCAGCTTCAGGGCCGGGGAGCTGTTTTTT
TRBD2	TRBV5-1	-	TRBJ2-3	CASTRTRTSGYTQYF	TGCGCCAGCACCCGGACACGGACTAGCGGTTATACGCAGTATTTT
-	TRBV14	-	TRBJ1-1	CASSPAWRRNTEAFF	TGTGCCAGCAGTCCGGCCTGGAGGAGGAACACTGAAGCTTTCTTT
-	TRBV11-2	-	TRBJ1-3	CASSLGSSGNTIYF	TGTGCCAGCAGCTTGGGCAGCTCTGGAAACACCATATATTTT
-	TRBV5-1	-	TRBJ1-2	CASSSSRHGYTF	TGCGCCAGCAGTTCCTCCAGGCATGGCTACACCTTC
-	TRBV11-3	-	TRBJ1-2	CASSLTPGRGYGYTF	TGTGCCAGCAGCTTAACCCCGGGGAGGGGGTATGGCTACACCTTC
-	TRBV7-2	-	TRBJ2-2	CASSLAKGGELFF	TGTGCCAGCAGCTTAGCGAAGGGGGGGGAGCTGTTTTTT
-	TRBV7-8	-	TRBJ1-2	CASSAKRDRDVYGYTF	TGTGCCAGCAGCGCTAAGCGAGATCGGGATGTCTATGGCTACACCTTC
TRBD2	TRBV6-5	-	TRBJ2-1	CASRPGGWSYNEQFF	TGTGCCAGCAGGCCGGGAGGGTGGTCCTACAATGAGCAGTTCTTC
-	TRBV19	-	TRBJ1-4	CASRDSYEKLFF	TGTGCCAGTAGGGACAGCTATGAAAAACTGTTTTTT
TRBD2	TRBV19	once	TRBJ2-5	CASSIGTSGGAGETQYF	TGTGCCAGTAGTATCGGGACTAGCGGGGGGGCCGGGGAGACCCAGTACTTC
-	TRBV27	-	TRBJ2-1	CASSLRGLQQFF	TGTGCCAGCAGTCTGCGGGGTCTGCAGCAGTTCTTC
TRBD2	TRBV6-5	once	TRBJ2-1	CASSPGAGGGDEQFF	TGTGCCAGCAGCCCGGGGGCGGGGGGGGGAGATGAGCAGTTCTTC
-	TRBV29-1	-	TRBJ1-1	CSVEGLRAGTEAFF	TGCAGCGTTGAAGGGCTGCGGGCGGGAACTGAAGCTTTCTTT
-	TRBV30	few	TRBJ2-1	CAWSRLERNEQFF	TGTGCCTGGAGTCGACTCGAGCGCAATGAGCAGTTCTTC
TRBD1	TRBV5-1	-	TRBJ1-4	CASSLYPQGGNEKLFF	TGCGCCAGCAGCTTGTACCCCCAGGGGGGTAATGAAAAACTGTTTTTT
TRBD2	TRBV30	-	TRBJ2-5	CAWAAGGQETQYF	TGTGCCTGGGCTGCGGGGGGGCAAGAGACCCAGTACTTC
TRBD2	TRBV5-1	-	TRBJ2-3	CASRGLAGAVTDTQYF	TGCGCCAGCAGGGGACTAGCGGGGGCGGTGACAGATACGCAGTATTTT
-	TRBV7-2	-	TRBJ1-5	CASSPRVNQPQHF	TGTGCCAGCAGCCCCCGGGTCAATCAGCCCCAGCATTTT
-	TRBV5-4	once	TRBJ1-2	CASSPDNNYGYTF	TGTGCCAGCAGCCCCGACAACAACTATGGCTACACCTTC